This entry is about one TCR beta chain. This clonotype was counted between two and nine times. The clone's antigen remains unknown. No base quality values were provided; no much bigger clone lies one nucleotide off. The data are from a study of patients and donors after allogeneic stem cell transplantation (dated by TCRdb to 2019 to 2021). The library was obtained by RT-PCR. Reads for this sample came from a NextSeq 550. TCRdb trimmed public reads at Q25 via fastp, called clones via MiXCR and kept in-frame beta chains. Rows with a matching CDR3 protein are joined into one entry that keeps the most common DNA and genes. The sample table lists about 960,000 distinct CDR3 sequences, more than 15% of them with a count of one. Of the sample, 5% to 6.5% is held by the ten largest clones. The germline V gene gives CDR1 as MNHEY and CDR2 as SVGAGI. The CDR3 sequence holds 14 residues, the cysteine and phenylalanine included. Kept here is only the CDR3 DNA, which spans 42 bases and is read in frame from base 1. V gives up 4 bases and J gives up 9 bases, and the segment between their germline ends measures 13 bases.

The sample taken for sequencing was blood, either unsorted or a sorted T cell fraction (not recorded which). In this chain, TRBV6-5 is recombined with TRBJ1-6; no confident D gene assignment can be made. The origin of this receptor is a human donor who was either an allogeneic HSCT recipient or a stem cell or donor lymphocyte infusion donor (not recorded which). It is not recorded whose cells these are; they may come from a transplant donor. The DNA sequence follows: TGTGCCAGCAGTTGGGTATCTAAAGGTTCACCCCTCCACTTT. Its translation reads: CASSWVSKGSPLHF.